These T cell receptor beta chains were read from a single sample in a study of siplizumab effects on memory and regulatory T cells. The method was immunoSEQ multiplex PCR; TCRdb's version includes in-frame clones alone and lacks a portion of them. The table has about 120,000 clones, roughly 95% seen once. The sample consisted of non-Treg CD4+ T cells sorted from blood. The receptors originated from a human donor in good health. Both conserved end residues are part of each CDR3. D genes are given only for firm matches. Clone size, where shown, is once, few, many, or a class for clones that have expanded.

D	V	size	J	DNA	CDR3
NA	TRBV5-6	NA	TRBJ1-1	TGTGCCAGCAGCTTGGAGAGACTCGTGAACACTGAAGCTTTCTTT	CASSLERLVNTEAFF
NA	TRBV4-3	NA	TRBJ1-6	TGCGCCAGCAGCCAAGATCCGGGCTCCTATAATTCACCCCTCCACTTT	CASSQDPGSYNSPLHF
NA	TRBV2	NA	TRBJ2-5	TGTGCCAGCCAGGACCGACAGGTTCAAGAGACCCAGTACTTC	CASQDRQVQETQYF
NA	TRBV7-6	few	TRBJ1-1	TGTGCCAGCAGCTTAGCGGGCACTGAAGCTTTCTTT	CASSLAGTEAFF
TRBD1	TRBV25-1	once	TRBJ1-2	TGTGCCAGCAGTAGGGACAGGGCTGGCTACACCTTC	CASSRDRAGYTF
NA	TRBV5-1	NA	TRBJ2-5	TGCGCCAGCAGCTTGGGGGCGACAGGAGCCGAGACCCAGTACTTC	CASSLGATGAETQYF
TRBD1	TRBV9	few	TRBJ1-4	TGTGCCAGCAGCCCCGGACAGGGGTATGAAAAACTGTTTTTT	CASSPGQGYEKLFF
NA	TRBV5-1	NA	TRBJ2-5	TGCGCCAGCACCCAGGGATACATACAAGAGACCCAGTACTTC	CASTQGYIQETQYF
TRBD1	TRBV9	NA	TRBJ2-7	TGTGCCAGCAGCGTCACAATCACCGGGACAGGGACCGAGCAGTACTTC	CASSVTITGTGTEQYF
NA	TRBV4-1	NA	TRBJ2-4	TGCGCCAGCAGCGTACCGGGGACACCCTTGGCCAAAAACATTCAGTACTTC	CASSVPGTPLAKNIQYF
NA	TRBV6-1	NA	TRBJ1-2	TGTGCCAGCAGTGAATTTGGGCAGCCTTTTAGTGGCTACACCTTC	CASSEFGQPFSGYTF
NA	TRBV9	few	TRBJ1-1	TGTGCCAGCAGCCGGGAGGGGAACACTGAAGCTTTCTTT	CASSREGNTEAFF
NA	TRBV2	few	TRBJ1-1	TGTGCCAGCAGTCAGTCCGGGACACAGAACACTGAAGCTTTCTTT	CASSQSGTQNTEAFF
NA	TRBV29-1	NA	TRBJ2-7	TGCAGCGTGATTCCTAGCGTCGAGCAGTACTTC	CSVIPSVEQYF
NA	TRBV29-1	NA	TRBJ1-1	TGCAGCTTTAAGTGCTCTGAAGCTTTCTTT	CSFKCSEAFF
NA	TRBV10-3	NA	TRBJ1-2	TGTGCCATCACAAAAGAGTTCAACTATGGCTACACCTTC	CAITKEFNYGYTF
NA	TRBV23-1	once	TRBJ2-7	TGCGCCACCGAAGAAAGACAGGCTCGGTTGCGGTACTTC	CATEERQARLRYF
NA	TRBV6-5	NA	TRBJ2-7	TGTGCCAGCAGTTACTCGGGCTTGAATTACGAGCAGTACTTC	CASSYSGLNYEQYF
NA	TRBV7-6	NA	TRBJ2-3	TGTGCCAGCAGCTATCCGATCGGGGGCGAGAGCACAGATACGCAGTATTTT	CASSYPIGGESTDTQYF
NA	TRBV5-1	NA	TRBJ1-2	TGCGCCAGCAGCTTGGTTCCAGGAGACTATGGCTACACCTTC	CASSLVPGDYGYTF
TRBD1	TRBV4-1	once	TRBJ2-3	TGCGCCAGCAGCCAAACCCCCAGGGGGCATACAGATACGCAGTATTTT	CASSQTPRGHTDTQYF
NA	TRBV10-3	NA	TRBJ2-3	TGTGCCGCCCTAGGACAGCTGAGCACAGATACGCAGTATTTT	CAALGQLSTDTQYF
TRBD2	TRBV19	NA	TRBJ2-2	TGTGCCAGTAGTATAGCGGGGGGGTTACCAAACACCGGGGAGCTGTTTTTT	CASSIAGGLPNTGELFF
NA	TRBV29-1	NA	TRBJ2-2	TGCAGCGTTGAAGATCCGGCAGGGTACGGGGAGCTGTTTTTT	CSVEDPAGYGELFF
NA	TRBV7-2	NA	TRBJ2-6	TGTGCCAGCAGCTTGGGGGTCCCCGGGGCCAACGTCCTGACTTTC	CASSLGVPGANVLTF
NA	TRBV5-3	NA	TRBJ1-6	TGTGCCAGAAGCTTGGGGGGTGGGCCTTGGTATTCACCCCTCCACTTT	CARSLGGGPWYSPLHF